This T cell receptor (beta chain) is drawn from a study of T cell changes during pregnancy in multiple sclerosis. Sequencing used immunoSEQ multiplex PCR; TCRdb keeps in-frame clones, though not all of them. The sample shows roughly 38,000 clones, about 94% of them seen only once. CDR3 length equals 14 residues. Germline V gene lookup returns CDR1 MDHEN and CDR2 SYDVKM. J was trimmed by 10 bases and V by 2 bases; bases with no gene match: 2. Source: CD8+ T cells from peripheral blood mononuclear cells, taken in the third trimester of pregnancy. The chain links TRBV28 to TRBJ2-1; 13 bases fit TRBD2. The TCR was taken from a female donor with multiple sclerosis, enrolled in a pregnancy study. The chain's CDR3 is CASSLMGLAGEQFF. The DNA of the CDR3 is TGTGCCAGCAGTTTAATGGGACTAGCGGGGGAGCAGTTCTTC.